The text below deals with one TCR beta chain. Antigen specificity is unknown. The sample belongs to a study of shared clonotypes between healthy human individuals. At the level of the study: Used for every donor were three CD4 naive, three CD4 memory, two CD8 naive and one CD8 memory plate. General study points: Measured sharing among donors was expected to vary with sequencing depth. Generally, estimated richness proved larger in naive subsets than it did in memory subsets.

Methods used by the authors: Quality scores were absent from the junction-only immunoSEQ sequences, so filtering differed. TCRdb's table, derived via immunoSEQ multiplex PCR, lists solely in-frame clones and lacks some. That table furnishes V, J and clone size, whereas the DNA furnished D and trimming. The sample holds about 1 million clones; 75% are singletons and the top ten take over 1.3%. Germline values: CDR1 ENHRY, CDR2 SYGVKD. CDR3 length: 15 amino acids. Trimming took 2 bases from V and 9 from J; bases not matched to a gene: 10. The specimen sequenced was memory CD4+ T cells sorted from blood. Sample subset: CD45RA-negative fraction. The clonotype originates from a man between 18 and 35 years old in good health. The chain carries TRBV10-3 and TRBJ2-1; 7 positions agree with TRBD1. The CDR3 bases are TGTGCCATCAGTGAGCCTACAGGGGCGGTGGTTGAGCAGTTCTTC. Residues: CAISEPTGAVVEQFF.